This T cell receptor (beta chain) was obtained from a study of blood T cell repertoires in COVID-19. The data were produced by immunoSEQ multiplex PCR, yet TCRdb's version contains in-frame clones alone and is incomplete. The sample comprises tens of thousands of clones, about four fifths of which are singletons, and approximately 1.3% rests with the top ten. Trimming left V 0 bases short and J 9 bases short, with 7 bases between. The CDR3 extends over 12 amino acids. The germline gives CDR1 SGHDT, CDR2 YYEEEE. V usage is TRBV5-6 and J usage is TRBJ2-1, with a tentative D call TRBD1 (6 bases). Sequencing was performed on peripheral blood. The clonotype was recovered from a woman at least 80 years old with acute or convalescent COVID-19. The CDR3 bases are TGTGCCAGCAGCTTGGCCAGGGGTGAGCAGTTCTTC. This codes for CASSLARGEQFF.